This note documents a single T cell receptor beta chain sequence. Time point indicated: healthy volunteer bleed at 6 weeks. The study extracted total RNA from unfractionated whole blood. The data originate from a study of human T cells and chemical hapten exposure. Study details: There were per-sample TCR yield variations, arising mainly from small pooled library volume differences.

As the library was built, unique molecular identifiers were attached to individual cDNA molecules. Each CDR3 protein gets one entry after TCRdb re-called the RACE reads with MiXCR. The sample shows about 79,000 distinct CDR3 sequences, over 7% of them seen only once. The CDR3 is made up of 15 amino acids. The V gene lost 5 bases and the J gene lost 1 base, with 14 bases spanning the gap. Germline V lookup: CDR1 MDHEN, CDR2 SYDVKM. This sequence originates from a male donor in good health. Some clones in this sample may be carry-over from other donors' samples. The V and J genes are TRBV28 and TRBJ1-1; D might be TRBD1 (6 bases). The sequenced sample consisted of whole blood. CDR3 in DNA: TGTGCCAGCAGTCCCCCGCCGACAGGGAACACTGAAGCTTTCTTT. Translated: CASSPPPTGNTEAFF. The complete variable domain, with remaining parts taken from reference TRBV28 and TRBJ1-1, reads DVKVTQSSRYLVKRTGEKVFLECVQDMDHENMFWYRQDPGLGLRLIYFSYDVKMKEKGDIPEGYSVSREKKERFSLILESASTNQTSMYLCASSPPPTGNTEAFFGQGTRLTVV.